This entry lists 27 T cell receptor beta chains sequenced from one sample in a study of cytomegalovirus exposure and HLA in healthy donors (dated by TCRdb to between 2016 and 2019). The library came from the immunoSEQ multiplex PCR assay. The multiplex PCR relied on a mix of 60 forward primers for TCR Vbeta segments and 13 reverse primers for TCR Jbeta segments. TCRdb limited this immuneACCESS table to in-frame rearrangements with V and J called. A share of clones is missing; checked studies link under half to unresolved V genes, and the rest is unexplained. This sample has over 150,000 clones in its table, and roughly 79% of those were observed once. In total, the top ten clones hold 1.3% of the sample. The sequencing sample was made of PBMCs. The source of these receptors is a woman between 50 and 59 years old in good health and CMV-seronegative.

V gene TRBV10-3 combines with J gene TRBJ2-5; TRBD1 matches 8 bases. CDR3 length: 15 amino acids. The J segment lost 4 bases and the V segment lost 4 bases, leaving 8 bases of the junction unmatched. Germline loops: CDR1 ENHRY, CDR2 SYGVKD. The CDR3 sequence: CAISGGQAGGETQYF. The DNA of the CDR3 is TGTGCCATCAGTGGGGGACAGGCTGGGGGAGAGACCCAGTACTTC.

This clone was seen only once. This rearrangement joins TRBV5-1 to TRBJ2-1, with 9 bases identical to TRBD1. The CDR3 has 15 amino acids. The germline V gene has CDR1 SGHRS and CDR2 YFSETQ. V dropped 4 bases and J dropped 9; count of bases not matched to a gene: 11. The DNA of the CDR3 is TGCGCCAGCAGCCTCGAGGGGGGGGACAGGGTTGAGCAGTTCTTC. Translated, it gives CASSLEGGDRVEQFF.

The chain carries TRBV25-1 and TRBJ2-5, with 7 nucleotides matching TRBD2. The germline V gene encodes CDR1 MGHDK and CDR2 SYGVNS. There are 14 residues in the CDR3. J lost 6 bases, V lost 1 base, and 5 bases had no gene match. CDR3 loop: CASSESVGGKTQYF. Here the CDR3 DNA reads TGTGCCAGCAGTGAATCTGTGGGGGGGAAGACCCAGTACTTC. Drawing the rest from reference TRBV25-1 and TRBJ2-5, the complete variable domain is EADIYQTPRYLVIGTGKKITLECSQTMGHDKMYWYQQDPGMELHLIHYSYGVNSTEKGDLSSESTVSRIRTEHFPLTLESARPSHTSQYLCASSESVGGKTQYFGPGTRLLVL.

The chain recombines TRBV7-2 with TRBJ1-4, with D perhaps matching TRBD1 (6 bases). CDR1 is SGHTA and CDR2 is FQGNSA in the germline V gene. There are 16 residues in the CDR3. Trimming removed 5 bases at V and 7 bases at J, with 20 bases between. The CDR3 DNA follows: TGTGCCAGCAGCGGAAATACCGGGACAAAAGGTGAAAAACTGTTTTTT. This translates into CASSGNTGTKGEKLFF.

The rearrangement links TRBV28 to TRBJ2-2; 8 bases are a match to TRBD1. CDR3 length: 14 residues. The germline CDR1 and CDR2 sequences are MDHEN and SYDVKM. The J segment lost 5 bases and the V segment lost 8 bases, leaving 7 bases of the junction unmatched. The CDR3: CASYGQGWTGELFF. The CDR3 DNA sequence: TGTGCCAGCTACGGACAGGGTTGGACCGGGGAGCTGTTTTTT.

The chain couples TRBV7-2 to TRBJ1-1; 11 bases align to TRBD1. The CDR3 is 14 amino acids. V dropped 10 bases and J dropped 3; count of bases not matched to a gene: 7. Germline V gives CDR1 SGHTA, CDR2 FQGNSA. CDR3 sequence: CATRTGGRDTEAFF. The CDR3 bases are TGTGCCACCAGGACAGGGGGCCGAGACACTGAAGCTTTCTTT.

The chain couples TRBV10-3 to TRBJ2-3, with a possible D match to TRBD2 (5 bases). V was pared by 10 bases and J by 5 bases, with 10 bases between. This CDR3 has 11 amino acids. The V gene's germline CDR1 is ENHRY and CDR2 SYGVKD. The CDR3 DNA sequence: TGTGCCACGGGCGGGTTAGATACGCAGTATTTT. Protein product: CATGGLDTQYF.

This chain joins TRBV11-2 and TRBJ2-1; 8 bases are shared with TRBD2. CDR3 length: 15 amino acids. Per the germline V gene, CDR1 is SGHAT and CDR2 is FQNNGV. The junction had 11 bases not matched to a gene; V was cut back by 5 bases and J by 8 bases. The CDR3 reads CASSRGAGRGDEQFF. CDR3 nucleotide sequence: TGTGCCAGCAGCCGGGGGGCCGGGAGGGGGGATGAGCAGTTCTTC. Full variable domain (outside the CDR3, taken from reference TRBV11-2 and TRBJ2-1): EAGVAQSPRYKIIEKRQSVAFWCNPISGHATLYWYQQILGQGPKLLIQFQNNGVVDDSQLPKDRFSAERLKGVDSTLKIQPAKLEDSAVYLCASSRGAGRGDEQFFGPGTRLTVL.

The V and J genes are TRBV5-5 and TRBJ2-5; 8 bases agree with TRBD1. Germline V CDR1 and CDR2: SGHKS, YYEKEE (reference sequence). V trimming: 4 bases; J trimming: 4 bases; junction bases outside the gene matches: 3. The CDR3 has 13 amino acids. CDR3 in DNA: TGTGCCAGCAGCATCGACAGGGGAGAGACCCAGTACTTC. Encoded protein: CASSIDRGETQYF.

The V gene is TRBV10-3, the J gene TRBJ2-4; 7 positions match TRBD2. The length of the CDR3 is 15 residues. Germline V gene lookup returns CDR1 ENHRY and CDR2 SYGVKD. The V gene end was trimmed by 0 bases and the J gene end by 9 bases; junction bases not matched to a gene: 8. The DNA of the CDR3 is TGTGCCATCAGTGAGTCAACCGGGGGGTCGGGCATTCAGTACTTC. Translating it yields CAISESTGGSGIQYF.

This clone has a handful of counts. Sequence at one end of the junction differs from germline and may be a read error. This chain joins TRBV2 and TRBJ2-1; TRBD1 aligns across 7 bases. Germline V gene sequence: CDR1 SNHLY, CDR2 FYNNEI. The CDR3 contains 11 residues. In nucleotides, the CDR3 is TGTGCCAGCAGTACTACAGGGGTGGGCATCTTC. Translating it yields CASSTTGVGIF.

This clone was detected once. The chain carries TRBV6-5 and TRBJ1-6; D possibly corresponds to TRBD1 (6 bases). Germline V gives CDR1 MNHEY, CDR2 SVGAGI. There are 15 residues in the CDR3. V lost 4 bases and J lost 7, with 14 bases in between. DNA of the CDR3: TGTGCCAGCAGTTCACAGGGTGACCCCAATTCACCCCTCCACTTT. Translation: CASSSQGDPNSPLHF.

The CDR3 loop reads CASSSIRTLAGQRDTQYF. CDR3 in DNA: TGTGCCAGCAGCTCCATTCGAACCCTAGCGGGACAAAGGGATACGCAGTATTTT. The genes are TRBV7-8 and TRBJ2-3; 9 positions match TRBD2. CDR1 SGHVS and CDR2 FQNEAQ come from the germline V gene. The CDR3 length is 18 residues. Losses at the gene ends were 4 bases for V and 6 bases for J; bases not matched to a gene: 17.

The chain joins TRBV7-9 to TRBJ1-5; 7 nucleotides align to TRBD1. J gave up 7 bases and V 5 bases, and 8 bases lay outside the gene matches. The germline gives CDR1 SEHNR, CDR2 FQNEAQ (reference sequence). The CDR3 has 14 amino acids. Here the CDR3 DNA reads TGTGCCAGCAGCCCGGACCACAGGGGCCAGCCCCAGCATTTT. It codes for CASSPDHRGQPQHF.

This clone appeared once. The chain is built from TRBV6-5 and TRBJ2-5; 9 bases agree with TRBD1. The end of the DNA aligns better with TRBJ2-7, so the J call may be wrong. Germline-derived CDR1 and CDR2 are MNHEY and SVGAGI. This CDR3 contains 15 residues. The CDR3 DNA reads as TGTGCCAGCAGAACTGCCGGGACAGGGTTTTCCGAGCAGTACTTC. This translates into CASRTAGTGFSEQYF.

For this clone: One end of the junction varies from germline; a read error may be responsible. This sequence joins TRBV7-9 and TRBJ1-4; no definite D call. The V gene's germline CDR1 is SEHNR and CDR2 FQNEAQ (reference sequence). CDR3 length equals 12 residues. In DNA, the CDR3 is TGTTCCAGCACTCGGGTAGAGGAAAAACTGTTTTTT. Its protein is CSSTRVEEKLFF.

The chain links TRBV12-5 to TRBJ2-5, with D tentatively TRBD1 (6 bases). The V gene lost 6 bases and the J gene lost 1 base, with 6 bases spanning the gap. From germline, CDR1 is LGHNT and CDR2 FRNRAP. This CDR3 is 12 amino acids long. CDR3 bases: TGTGCTAGTGGCAGGGGCCAAGAGACCCAGTACTTC. It is translated as CASGRGQETQYF.

This clone was seen more than once but under ten times. This chain joins TRBV6-1 and TRBJ1-2; the D gene is possibly TRBD1 (6 bases). The ends were cut back, 7 bases at V and 4 bases at J, with 13 bases in the middle. This CDR3 spans 13 amino acids. Germline-derived CDR1 and CDR2 are MNHNS and SASEGT. CDR3 nucleotides: TGTGCCAGCACGGCAGGGGTCATCTATGGCTACACCTTC. Translation: CASTAGVIYGYTF.

The chain uses TRBV19 and TRBJ2-2; a weak D match, TRBD1 (5 bases). Trimming took off 6 bases at V and 3 bases at J, with 8 bases between the two ends. CDR3 length: 13 residues. Germline loops: CDR1 LNHDA, CDR2 SQIVND (reference sequence). The CDR3 here is CASSPRDTGELFF. The CDR3 coding sequence is TGTGCCAGTAGCCCCAGGGACACCGGGGAGCTGTTTTTT.

The chain is built from TRBV5-1 and TRBJ1-4; 11 nucleotides agree with TRBD1. CDR1 and CDR2 from the germline V gene are SGHRS and YFSETQ. The CDR3 loop spans 17 amino acids. With V trimmed by 2 bases and J by 7 bases, 10 bases remained unmatched. CDR3 in DNA: TGCGCCAGCAGCTTACACGGACAGGGGGCTTTGAGTGAAAAACTGTTTTTT. It is translated as CASSLHGQGALSEKLFF.

This chain links TRBV28 with TRBJ1-1; D is uncertain. Germline-derived CDR1 and CDR2 are MDHEN and SYDVKM. CDR3 length: 15 residues. V was cut by 2 bases and J by 1 base, with 11 bases left in between. The CDR3 DNA follows: TGTGCCAGCAGTTTAGGAGTAGGCTGGAACACTGAAGCTTTCTTT. It specifies CASSLGVGWNTEAFF.

This clone was seen a handful of times. The chain recombines TRBV25-1 with TRBJ1-4, with D possibly TRBD1 on 5 matching bases. Trimming cost V 6 bases and J 15 bases, with 14 bases left between them. The CDR3 covers 11 residues. Germline lookup yields CDR1 MGHDK and CDR2 SYGVNS. The CDR3 spells CASSIQGRVFF. The CDR3, as DNA: TGTGCCAGCAGCATTCAGGGTCGTGTGTTTTTT.

This clone has just a few counts. The chain carries TRBV5-6 and TRBJ2-7; 12 nucleotides align to TRBD1. Germline CDR1 SGHDT, CDR2 YYEEEE. The CDR3 has 14 residues. V gave up 4 bases and J gave up 7 bases; unmatched junction bases: 6. The CDR3 region has the DNA TGTGCCAGCAGCAACCGGGACAGGGGGCCTGAGCAGTACTTC. It is translated as CASSNRDRGPEQYF.

The genes are TRBV18 and TRBJ2-3, with 12 bases aligning to TRBD2. With V trimmed by 4 bases and J by 4 bases, 6 bases remained unmatched. The CDR3 length is 16 residues. Germline CDR1 is KGHSH and CDR2 is LQKENI. Here the CDR3 DNA reads TGTGCCAGCTCACGGCGGACTAGCGGGGAGTCAGATACGCAGTATTTT. Encoded protein: CASSRRTSGESDTQYF.

V usage is TRBV10-2 and J usage is TRBJ1-4, with D possibly TRBD1 on 5 matching bases. Germline lookup yields CDR1 WSHSY and CDR2 SAAADI. V gave up 6 bases and J gave up 7 bases, with 15 bases separating them. CDR3 size: 14 residues. CDR3 protein: CASSGTPGSEKLFF. The CDR3 DNA follows: TGCGCCAGCAGCGGGACTCCTGGGAGTGAAAAACTGTTTTTT.

A few counts support this clone. This chain connects TRBV29-1 to TRBJ1-1, with D maybe TRBD1 (5 bases). CDR3 length equals 12 residues. Germline-derived CDR1 and CDR2 are SQVTM and ANQGSEA. The V gene lost 3 bases and the J gene lost 5 bases, with 10 bases spanning the gap. The CDR3 region is CSVDPGGTEAFF. The CDR3 DNA reads as TGCAGCGTTGACCCCGGGGGAACTGAAGCTTTCTTT.

This clone was observed a few times. The chain joins TRBV5-5 to TRBJ1-3, with 10 nucleotides matching TRBD1. V gave up 2 bases and J gave up 4 bases; unmatched junction bases: 3. The CDR3 spans 15 residues. Per the germline V gene, CDR1 is SGHKS and CDR2 is YYEKEE (reference sequence). CDR3 region: CASSLRTGGGNTIYF. CDR3 nucleotides: TGTGCCAGCAGCTTACGGACAGGGGGGGGAAACACCATATATTTT. Variable domain in full (rest from reference TRBV5-5 and TRBJ1-3): DAGVTQSPTHLIKTRGQQVTLRCSPISGHKSVSWYQQVLGQGPQFIFQYYEKEERGRGNFPDRFSARQFPNYSSELNVNALLLGDSALYLCASSLRTGGGNTIYFGEGSWLTVV.